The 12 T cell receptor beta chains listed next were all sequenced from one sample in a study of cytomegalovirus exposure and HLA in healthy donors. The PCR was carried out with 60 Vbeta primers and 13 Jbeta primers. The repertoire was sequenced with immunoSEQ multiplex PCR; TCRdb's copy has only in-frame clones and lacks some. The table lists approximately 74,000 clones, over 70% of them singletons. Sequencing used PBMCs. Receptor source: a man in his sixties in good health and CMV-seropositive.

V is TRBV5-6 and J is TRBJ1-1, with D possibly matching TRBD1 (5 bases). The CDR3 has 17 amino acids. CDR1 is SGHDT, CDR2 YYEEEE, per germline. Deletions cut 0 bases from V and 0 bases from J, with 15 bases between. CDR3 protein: CASSLEGVQQLNTEAFF. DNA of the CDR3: TGTGCCAGCAGCTTGGAAGGGGTTCAGCAATTGAACACTGAAGCTTTCTTT.

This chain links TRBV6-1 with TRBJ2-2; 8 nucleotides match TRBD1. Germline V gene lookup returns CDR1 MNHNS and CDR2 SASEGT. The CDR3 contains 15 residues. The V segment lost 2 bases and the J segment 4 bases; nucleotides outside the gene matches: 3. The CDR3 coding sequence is TGTGCCAGCAGTGAACAGGACAGGGCCACCGGGGAGCTGTTTTTT. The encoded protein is CASSEQDRATGELFF.

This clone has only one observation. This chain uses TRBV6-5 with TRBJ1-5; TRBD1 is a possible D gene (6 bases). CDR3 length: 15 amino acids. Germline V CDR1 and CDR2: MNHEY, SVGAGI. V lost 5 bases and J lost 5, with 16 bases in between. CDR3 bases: TGTGCCAGCAGTCGAGCCGGGACAAGCGATCAGCCCCAGCATTTT. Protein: CASSRAGTSDQPQHF.

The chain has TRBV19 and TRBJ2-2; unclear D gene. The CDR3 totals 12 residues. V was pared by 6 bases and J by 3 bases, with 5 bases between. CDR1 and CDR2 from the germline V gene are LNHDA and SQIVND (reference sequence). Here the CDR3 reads CASRQHTGELFF. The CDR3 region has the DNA TGTGCCAGTAGACAGCACACCGGGGAGCTGTTTTTT.

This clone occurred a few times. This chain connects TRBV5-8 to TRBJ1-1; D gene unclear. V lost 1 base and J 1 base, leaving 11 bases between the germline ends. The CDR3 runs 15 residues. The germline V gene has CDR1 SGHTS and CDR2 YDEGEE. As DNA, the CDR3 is TGTGCCAGCAGCTTGAGGTGGGCAACGAACACTGAAGCTTTCTTT. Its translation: CASSLRWATNTEAFF. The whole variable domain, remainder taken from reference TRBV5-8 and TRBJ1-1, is EAGVTQSPTHLIKTRGQQATLRCSPISGHTSVYWYQQALGLGLQFLLWYDEGEERNRGNFPPRFSGRQFPNYSSELNVNALELEDSALYLCASSLRWATNTEAFFGQGTRLTVV.

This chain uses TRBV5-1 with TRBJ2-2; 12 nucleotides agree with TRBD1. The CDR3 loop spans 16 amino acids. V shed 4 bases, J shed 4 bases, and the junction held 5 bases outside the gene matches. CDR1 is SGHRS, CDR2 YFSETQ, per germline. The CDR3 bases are TGCGCCAGCAGCCCGGGACAGGGGGCGCGCACCGGGGAGCTGTTTTTT. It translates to CASSPGQGARTGELFF.

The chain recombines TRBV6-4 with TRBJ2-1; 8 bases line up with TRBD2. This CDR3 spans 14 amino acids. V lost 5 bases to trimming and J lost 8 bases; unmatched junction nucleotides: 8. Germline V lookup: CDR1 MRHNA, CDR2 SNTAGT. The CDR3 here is CASSPGLGGDEQFF. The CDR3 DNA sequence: TGTGCCAGCAGTCCGGGACTAGGTGGCGATGAGCAGTTCTTC.

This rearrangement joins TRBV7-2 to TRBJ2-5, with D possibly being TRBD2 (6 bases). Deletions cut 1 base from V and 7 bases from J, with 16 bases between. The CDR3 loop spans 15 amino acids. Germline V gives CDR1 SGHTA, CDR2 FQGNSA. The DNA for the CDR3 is TGTGCCAGCAGCTTAGTAGGGTGGGGAGGTGGGACCCAGTACTTC. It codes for CASSLVGWGGGTQYF.

Written as DNA, the CDR3 is TGTGCCAGCAGTGGACAGGGTTTAATGGCTTTCTTT. Its protein product is CASSGQGLMAFF. The chain employs TRBV2 and TRBJ1-1; 7 bases are shared with TRBD1. The CDR3 length is 12 residues. CDR1 is SNHLY and CDR2 is FYNNEI in the germline V gene. The V gene end was trimmed by 4 bases and the J gene end by 11 bases; junction bases not matched to a gene: 7. Using reference TRBV2 and TRBJ1-1 for the parts outside the CDR3, the full variable domain is EPEVTQTPSHQVTQMGQEVILRCVPISNHLYFYWYRQILGQKVEFLVSFYNNEISEKSEIFDDQFSVERPDGSNFTLKIRSTKLEDSAMYFCASSGQGLMAFFGQGTRLTVV.

The CDR3 spells CASSGLGDTDTQYF. Written as DNA, the CDR3 is TGTGCCAGCAGTGGATTAGGGGACACAGATACGCAGTATTTT. This sequence joins TRBV6-1 and TRBJ2-3; D may be TRBD1 (5 bases). CDR3 length: 14 amino acids. CDR1 is MNHNS and CDR2 is SASEGT in the germline V gene. V gave up 4 bases and J gave up 2 bases, with 10 bases separating them.

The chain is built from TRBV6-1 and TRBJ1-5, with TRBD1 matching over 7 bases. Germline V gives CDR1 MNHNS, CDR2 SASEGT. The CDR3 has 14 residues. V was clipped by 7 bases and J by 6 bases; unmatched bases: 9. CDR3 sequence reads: CASMPGGFRQPQHF. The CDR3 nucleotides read TGTGCCAGCATGCCAGGGGGATTTCGTCAGCCCCAGCATTTT.

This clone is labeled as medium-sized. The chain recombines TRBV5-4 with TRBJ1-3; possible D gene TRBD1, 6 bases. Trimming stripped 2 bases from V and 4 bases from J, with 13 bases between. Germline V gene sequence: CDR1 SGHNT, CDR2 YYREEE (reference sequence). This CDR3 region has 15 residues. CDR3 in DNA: TGTGCCAGCAGCTTCAGGGGTCAGGGAGGAAACACCATATATTTT. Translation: CASSFRGQGGNTIYF.